A selection of T cell receptor beta chains follows, all from one sample in a study of human T cells and chemical hapten exposure. A single record per CDR3 protein comes from TCRdb applying MiXCR to the RACE reads. The sample has roughly 70,000 distinct CDR3 sequences, around a third seen once. Material: whole blood, obtained in connection with sensitization to the hapten diphenylcyclopropenone (DPC). Receptors were obtained from a man in his forties or fifties with alopecia areata. Some clones in this sample may be carry-over from other donors' samples. CDR3s include the opening cysteine and the closing phenylalanine or tryptophan. D genes are given only for firm matches. Rows give clone size only sometimes, using once, few, many, or a class for an expanded clone.

CDR3 | DNA | V | length | size | J | D
CASSYSGDSPLHF | TGTGCCAGCAGTTATTCCGGGGATTCACCCCTCCACTTT | TRBV6-6 | 13 | few | TRBJ1-6 | .
CASMLSYEQYF | TGTGCCAGCATGTTGAGCTACGAGCAGTACTTC | TRBV6-1 | 11 | . | TRBJ2-7 | .
CASGVEQFF | TGTGCCAGCGGGGTAGAGCAGTTCTTC | TRBV12-3/TRBV12-4 | 9 | . | TRBJ2-1 | .
CASSELTLTDTQYF | TGCGCCAGCAGCGAGTTAACTCTCACAGATACGCAGTATTTT | TRBV5-1 | 14 | few | TRBJ2-3 | .
CASSLISPNEQFF | TGTGCCAGCAGTTTAATTAGCCCTAATGAGCAGTTCTTC | TRBV28 | 13 | . | TRBJ2-1 | .
CATKTGTGSYGYTF | TGTGCCACCAAGACGGGGACAGGGTCCTATGGCTACACCTTC | TRBV28 | 14 | . | TRBJ1-2 | TRBD1
CASSLTSNTEAFF | TGTGCCAGCAGCCTTACATCGAACACTGAAGCTTTCTTT | TRBV9 | 13 | . | TRBJ1-1 | .
CASTKDRRGYTEAFF | TGTGCCAGCACCAAAGACAGGAGGGGGTACACTGAAGCTTTCTTT | TRBV2 | 15 | . | TRBJ1-1 | .
CAWSVLLAETQYF | TGTGCCTGGAGTGTACTCCTCGCGGAGACCCAGTACTTC | TRBV30 | 13 | few | TRBJ2-5 | .
CASSPWGNTEAFF | TGTGCCAGCAGCCCCTGGGGGAACACTGAAGCTTTCTTT | TRBV7-6 | 13 | few | TRBJ1-1 | .
CASRPGTGVKETQYF | TGTGCCAGCAGGCCCGGGACAGGGGTGAAAGAGACCCAGTACTTC | TRBV6-2/TRBV6-3 | 15 | . | TRBJ2-5 | TRBD1
CSAEQGAGETQYF | TGCAGCGCCGAACAGGGGGCCGGAGAGACCCAGTACTTC | TRBV29-1 | 13 | . | TRBJ2-5 | TRBD1
CASTPSGYTGELFF | TGTGCCAGCACCCCTAGCGGGTACACCGGGGAGCTGTTTTTT | TRBV6-2/TRBV6-3 | 14 | . | TRBJ2-2 | TRBD2
CASSLGTGSNQPQHF | TGTGCCAGCAGTCTTGGGACAGGGTCAAATCAGCCCCAGCATTTT | TRBV27 | 15 | few | TRBJ1-5 | TRBD1
CATRNSGDTLNTDTQYF | TGTGCCACCAGGAATAGCGGGGACACTCTAAACACAGATACGCAGTATTTT | TRBV15 | 17 | . | TRBJ2-3 | TRBD2
CASSVDLGHQETQYF | TGTGCCAGCAGCGTAGACTTGGGACATCAAGAGACCCAGTACTTC | TRBV9 | 15 | . | TRBJ2-5 | .
CSASGELLAKNIQYF | TGCAGTGCTAGCGGGGAATTGTTAGCCAAAAACATTCAGTACTTC | TRBV20-1 | 15 | . | TRBJ2-4 | .
CSAGDSGGLGTGELFF | TGCAGTGCTGGAGATTCAGGGGGATTAGGCACCGGGGAGCTGTTTTTT | TRBV20-1 | 16 | . | TRBJ2-2 | TRBD1
CASRGLGQETQYF | TGTGCCAGCAGAGGACTAGGTCAAGAGACCCAGTACTTC | TRBV6-5 | 13 | . | TRBJ2-5 | TRBD2
CASTDGRGRNTIYF | TGTGCCAGCACCGACGGCAGGGGCCGAAACACCATATATTTT | TRBV12-3/TRBV12-4 | 14 | few | TRBJ1-3 | .
CASSSPSILGGVTDEQYF | TGTGCCAGCAGCTCGCCCTCCATCCTGGGTGGGGTGACCGACGAGCAGTACTTC | TRBV7-2 | 18 | medium-sized | TRBJ2-7 | .
CASSVQGADNQPQHF | TGTGCCAGCAGTGTGCAGGGGGCTGACAATCAGCCCCAGCATTTT | TRBV2 | 15 | . | TRBJ1-5 | TRBD1
CASSLNPGANVLTF | TGTGCCAGCAGCCTAAACCCTGGGGCCAACGTCCTGACTTTC | TRBV28 | 14 | . | TRBJ2-6 | .
CASSYDSGTQYF | TGTGCCAGCAGTTACGATTCTGGCACGCAGTATTTT | TRBV6-5 | 12 | few | TRBJ2-3 | .
CASSLGNTGTGLNQPQHF | TGTGCCAGCAGCTTGGGAAATACCGGGACAGGCCTCAATCAGCCCCAGCATTTT | TRBV5-1 | 18 | few | TRBJ1-5 | TRBD1
CASRVPPQETQYF | TGTGCCAGCAGGGTCCCACCGCAAGAGACCCAGTACTTC | TRBV6-6 | 13 | . | TRBJ2-5 | .
CASSPRPRNTEAFF | TGTGCCAGCAGCCCGAGACCCAGGAACACTGAAGCTTTCTTT | TRBV11-2 | 14 | . | TRBJ1-1 | .
CASRGKYNEQFF | TGTGCCAGCAGGGGGAAGTACAATGAGCAGTTCTTC | TRBV12-3/TRBV12-4 | 12 | medium-sized | TRBJ2-1 | .
CASSYSGAYEQYF | TGTGCCAGCAGTTACTCGGGAGCTTACGAGCAGTACTTC | TRBV6-6 | 13 | . | TRBJ2-7 | .
CASSPGQGRSANEKLFF | TGTGCCAGCAGCCCGGGACAGGGGAGATCAGCTAATGAAAAACTGTTTTTT | TRBV7-9 | 17 | many | TRBJ1-4 | TRBD1
CASSPSGDGTQYF | TGTGCCAGCAGCCCCTCCGGGGACGGGACCCAGTACTTC | TRBV11-3 | 13 | . | TRBJ2-5 | .
CASRHTISYNEQFF | TGCGCCAGCAGGCACACCATATCCTACAATGAGCAGTTCTTC | TRBV5-1 | 14 | few | TRBJ2-1 | .
CSAPKTGLRETQYF | TGCAGTGCTCCAAAGACGGGTCTTCGAGAGACCCAGTACTTC | TRBV20-1 | 14 | many | TRBJ2-5 | .
CASSHSGTNSPLHF | TGTGCCAGCAGCCATTCAGGGACCAATTCACCCCTCCACTTT | TRBV14 | 14 | . | TRBJ1-6 | .
CSALSGRAYNEQFF | TGCAGTGCTCTTAGCGGGAGGGCCTACAATGAGCAGTTCTTC | TRBV20-1 | 14 | few | TRBJ2-1 | TRBD2
CATIGAEAFF | TGTGCCACCATAGGCGCTGAAGCTTTCTTT | TRBV28 | 10 | . | TRBJ1-1 | .
CSVYTGELFF | TGCAGCGTTTACACCGGGGAGCTGTTTTTT | TRBV29-1 | 10 | . | TRBJ2-2 | .
CASSEVGGGQLMAEAFF | TGTGCCAGCAGTGAAGTGGGGGGCGGCCAACTTATGGCTGAAGCTTTCTTT | TRBV2 | 17 | . | TRBJ1-1 | .
CASSLDPGTETFF | TGTGCCAGCAGCCTTGACCCAGGGACTGAAACTTTCTTT | TRBV5-5 | 13 | . | TRBJ1-1 | .
CASSEGVQPGYTF | TGTGCCAGCAGTGAAGGGGTACAGCCCGGCTACACCTTC | TRBV6-1 | 13 | few | TRBJ1-2 | .
CASSPLAGEGDEQFF | TGTGCCAGCAGCCCTCTAGCGGGAGAGGGCGATGAGCAGTTCTTC | TRBV7-9 | 15 | . | TRBJ2-1 | TRBD2